The present T cell receptor (beta chain) was sequenced within a study of blood T cell repertoires in COVID-19. Study background: PBMCs, B-cell-depleted T cells, or T cells provided the cDNA or gDNA that made up the material.

In this sample, this clone turned up many times. Germline trimming cut 5 bases from V and 6 bases from J; bases unmatched to any gene: 6. Germline V gives CDR1 SEHNR, CDR2 FQNEAQ (reference sequence). This CDR3 has 13 amino acids. As originally analysed: Estimated nucleated cell counts came from reference gene primer amplification. The table came from immunoSEQ multiplex PCR; TCRdb's copy has only in-frame clones and leaves some out. Clone size and the V and J calls come from that table; the DNA yielded D and trimming. Of about 160,000 clones in the sample, around 79% were seen once. The rearrangement joins TRBV7-9 to TRBJ1-2; 7 nucleotides align to TRBD1. Material: peripheral blood. The origin of this receptor is a woman aged 55 to 70 with COVID-19, enrolled during active disease. CDR3 in DNA: TGTGCCAGCAGCCCAGGACAGGAGGATGGCTACACCTTC. It codes for CASSPGQEDGYTF. Full variable domain (outside the CDR3, taken from reference TRBV7-9 and TRBJ1-2): DTGVSQNPRHKITKRGQNVTFRCDPISEHNRLYWYRQTLGQGPEFLTYFQNEAQLEKSRLLSDRFSAERPKGSFSTLEIQRTEQGDSAMYLCASSPGQEDGYTFGSGTRLTVV.